This T cell receptor (beta chain) was profiled in a study of a mutant IDH1 vaccine in newly diagnosed glioma. The wider study: Treated patients showed a male proportion of roughly 60%, a female proportion of approximately 40%, and a mean age of around 40 years.

The table came from immunoSEQ multiplex PCR; TCRdb's copy has only in-frame clones and leaves some out. The table shows roughly 86,000 clones, with roughly four fifths occurring only once. Trimming removed 8 bases at V and 7 bases at J, with 18 bases between. This CDR3 spans 14 amino acids. The germline V gene encodes CDR1 MNHEY and CDR2 SVGAGI. Time point in this sample: week 47, end of study. Doses comprised 300 ug of mutant IDH1 20-mer peptide each, plus topical imiquimod. In regard to this clone: Its antigen remains unknown.

The TCR originated in a man aged 40-55 years with glioma. The chain links TRBV6-5 to TRBJ1-5; a possible D gene is TRBD1 (5 bases). This specimen consisted of PBMCs, obtained from a glioma patient whose treatment included an IDH1 peptide vaccine. DNA of the CDR3: TGTGCCAGCCGCCGGGGCAGTGAAGAACAGCCCCAGCATTTT. Encoded protein: CASRRGSEEQPQHF.